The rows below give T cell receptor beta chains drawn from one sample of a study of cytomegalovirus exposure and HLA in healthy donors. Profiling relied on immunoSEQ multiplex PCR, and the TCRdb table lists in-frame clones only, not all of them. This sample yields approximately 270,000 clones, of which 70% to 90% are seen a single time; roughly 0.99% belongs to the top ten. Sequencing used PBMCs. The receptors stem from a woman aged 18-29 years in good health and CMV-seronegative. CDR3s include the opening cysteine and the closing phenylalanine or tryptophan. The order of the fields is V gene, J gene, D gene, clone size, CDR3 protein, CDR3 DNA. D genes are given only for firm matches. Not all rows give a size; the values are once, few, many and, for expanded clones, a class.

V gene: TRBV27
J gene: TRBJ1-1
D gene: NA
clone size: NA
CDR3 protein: CASSRRAGLGTEAFF
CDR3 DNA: TGTGCCAGCAGTCGCCGCGCGGGGCTTGGCACTGAAGCTTTCTTT

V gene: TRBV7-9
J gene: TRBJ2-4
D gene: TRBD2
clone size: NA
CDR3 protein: CASSPGTSGRRDF
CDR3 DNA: TGTGCCAGCAGCCCCGGGACTAGCGGGAGGAGGGACTTC

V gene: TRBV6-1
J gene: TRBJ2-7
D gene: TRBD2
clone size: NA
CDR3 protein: CASSPSSGRAREQYF
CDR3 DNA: TGTGCCAGCAGCCCCTCCAGCGGGAGGGCCCGGGAGCAGTACTTC

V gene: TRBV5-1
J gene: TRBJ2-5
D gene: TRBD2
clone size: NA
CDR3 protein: CASSFSGSGRSGETQYF
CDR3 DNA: TGCGCCAGCAGCTTTTCGGGTAGCGGGAGATCGGGAGAGACCCAGTACTTC

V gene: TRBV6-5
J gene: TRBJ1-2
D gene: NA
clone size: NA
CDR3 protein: CASSYTVGGYGYTF
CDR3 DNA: TGTGCCAGCAGTTATACTGTCGGGGGCTATGGCTACACCTTC

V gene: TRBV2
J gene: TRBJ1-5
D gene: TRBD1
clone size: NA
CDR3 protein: CASSARTGGNQPQHF
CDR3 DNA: TGTGCCAGCAGTGCCCGGACAGGGGGAAATCAGCCCCAGCATTTT

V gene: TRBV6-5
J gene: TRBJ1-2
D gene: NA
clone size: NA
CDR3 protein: CASSAGVYGYTF
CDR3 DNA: TGTGCCAGCAGTGCAGGGGTTTATGGCTACACCTTC

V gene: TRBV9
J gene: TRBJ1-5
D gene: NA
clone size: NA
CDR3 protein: CASSVSGGNQPQHF
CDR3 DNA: TGTGCCAGCAGCGTTTCCGGGGGCAATCAGCCCCAGCATTTT

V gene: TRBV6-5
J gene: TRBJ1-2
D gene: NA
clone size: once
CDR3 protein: CASSPTEEYGYTF
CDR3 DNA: TGTGCCAGCAGTCCTACAGAAGAATATGGCTACACCTTC

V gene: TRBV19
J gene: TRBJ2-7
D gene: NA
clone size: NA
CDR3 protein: CASSTAGRLDEQYF
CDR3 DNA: TGTGCCAGTAGTACTGCAGGCCGTCTGGACGAGCAGTACTTC

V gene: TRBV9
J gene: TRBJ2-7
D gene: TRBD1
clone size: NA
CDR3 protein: CASSAEAGTGFYEQYF
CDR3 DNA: TGTGCCAGCAGCGCCGAGGCTGGGACAGGGTTCTACGAGCAGTACTTC

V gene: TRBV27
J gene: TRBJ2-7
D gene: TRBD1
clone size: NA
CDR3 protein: CASSLGTGGRNEQYF
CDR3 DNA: TGTGCCAGCAGTTTAGGAACAGGGGGGAGGAACGAGCAGTACTTC

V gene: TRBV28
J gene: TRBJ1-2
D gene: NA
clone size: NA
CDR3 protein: CASSRPGLANYGYTF
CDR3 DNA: TGTGCCAGCAGCCGACCGGGGTTAGCTAACTATGGCTACACCTTC

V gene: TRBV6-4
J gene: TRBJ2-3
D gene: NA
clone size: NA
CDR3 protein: CASSAGLTSDTQYF
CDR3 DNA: TGTGCCAGCAGTGCGGGACTGACCTCAGATACGCAGTATTTT

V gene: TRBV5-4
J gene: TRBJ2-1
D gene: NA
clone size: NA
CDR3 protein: CASSSSRDSLTNEQFF
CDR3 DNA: TGTGCCAGCAGCTCATCCCGTGACTCACTAACCAATGAGCAGTTCTTC

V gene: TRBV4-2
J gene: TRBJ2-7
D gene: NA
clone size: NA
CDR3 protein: CASSQPDYINEQYF
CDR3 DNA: TGTGCCAGCAGCCAACCCGACTACATCAACGAGCAGTACTTC

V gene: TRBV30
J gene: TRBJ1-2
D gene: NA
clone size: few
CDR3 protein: CAWSVISRSNLWGYTF
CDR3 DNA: TGTGCCTGGAGTGTAATCTCTCGGAGCAACCTTTGGGGCTACACCTTC

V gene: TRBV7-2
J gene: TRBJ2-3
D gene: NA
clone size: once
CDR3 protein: CASSFFQGSDTQYF
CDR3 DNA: TGTGCCAGCAGCTTTTTCCAGGGGTCAGATACGCAGTATTTT

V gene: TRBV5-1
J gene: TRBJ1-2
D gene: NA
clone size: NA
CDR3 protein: CASSLVQGGGYTF
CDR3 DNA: TGCGCCAGCAGCTTGGTTCAGGGTGGTGGCTACACCTTC

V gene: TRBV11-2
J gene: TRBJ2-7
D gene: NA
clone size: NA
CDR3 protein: CASSLYGSGYEQYF
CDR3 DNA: TGTGCCAGCAGCTTATATGGTAGCGGCTACGAGCAGTACTTC

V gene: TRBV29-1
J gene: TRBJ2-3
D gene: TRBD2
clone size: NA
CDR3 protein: CSTARRGGTDTQYF
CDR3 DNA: TGCAGCACCGCTCGGCGGGGGGGCACAGATACGCAGTATTTT

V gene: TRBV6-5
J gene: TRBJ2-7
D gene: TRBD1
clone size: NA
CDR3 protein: CASSLVQGAGEQYF
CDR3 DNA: TGTGCCAGCAGTCTAGTACAGGGGGCCGGGGAGCAGTACTTC

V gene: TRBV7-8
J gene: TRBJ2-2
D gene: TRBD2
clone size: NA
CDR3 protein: CASSFITSGRRNTGELFF
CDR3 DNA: TGTGCCAGCAGCTTCATTACTAGCGGGAGAAGGAACACCGGGGAGCTGTTTTTT

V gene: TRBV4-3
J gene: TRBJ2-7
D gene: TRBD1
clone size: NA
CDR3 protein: CASSQAGTGYYEQYF
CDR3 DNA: TGCGCCAGCAGCCAAGCCGGGACAGGGTATTACGAGCAGTACTTC

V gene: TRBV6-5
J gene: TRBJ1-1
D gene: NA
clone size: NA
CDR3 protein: CASSYRRETEAFF
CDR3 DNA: TGTGCCAGCAGTTACAGGCGGGAAACTGAAGCTTTCTTT

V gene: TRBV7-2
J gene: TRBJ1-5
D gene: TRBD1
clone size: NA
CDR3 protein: CASSRTGTGDNQPQHF
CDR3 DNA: TGTGCCAGCAGCCGGACTGGGACAGGCGACAATCAGCCCCAGCATTTT

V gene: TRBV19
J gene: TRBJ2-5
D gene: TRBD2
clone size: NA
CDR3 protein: CASRTSRETQYF
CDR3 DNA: TGTGCCAGCAGGACTAGCCGGGAGACCCAGTACTTC

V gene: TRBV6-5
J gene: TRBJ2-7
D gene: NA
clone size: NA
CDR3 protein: CASSSDSSYEQYF
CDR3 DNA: TGTGCCAGCAGTTCCGACAGCTCCTACGAGCAGTACTTC

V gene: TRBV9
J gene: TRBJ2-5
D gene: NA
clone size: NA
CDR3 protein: CASSAQSGRRETQYF
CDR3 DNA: TGTGCCAGCAGCGCCCAATCCGGGAGACGAGAGACCCAGTACTTC

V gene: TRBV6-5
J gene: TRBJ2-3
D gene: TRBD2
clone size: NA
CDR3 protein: CASSSSGGAGDTQYF
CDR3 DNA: TGTGCCAGCAGTTCTAGCGGGGGGGCAGGGGATACGCAGTATTTT

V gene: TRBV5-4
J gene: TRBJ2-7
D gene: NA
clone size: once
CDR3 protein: CASSLDRATSYEQYF
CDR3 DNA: TGTGCCAGCAGCTTGGACAGGGCTACTTCCTACGAGCAGTACTTC

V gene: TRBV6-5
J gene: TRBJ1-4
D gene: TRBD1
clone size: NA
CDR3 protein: CASSRQGRAEKLFF
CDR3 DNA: TGTGCCAGCAGCCGACAGGGTCGGGCTGAAAAACTGTTTTTT

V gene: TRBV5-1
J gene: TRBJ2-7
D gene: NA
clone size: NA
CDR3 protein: CASSLSKESPSYEQYF
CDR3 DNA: TGCGCCAGCAGCTTGTCAAAGGAGTCCCCCTCCTACGAGCAGTACTTC

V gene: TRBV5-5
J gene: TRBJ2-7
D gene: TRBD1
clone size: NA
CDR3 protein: CASSYGQAQVSEQYF
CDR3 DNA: TGTGCCAGCAGCTACGGACAGGCCCAAGTCAGCGAGCAGTACTTC

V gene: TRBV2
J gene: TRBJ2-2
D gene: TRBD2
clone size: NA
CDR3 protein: CASRSGTSKGELFF
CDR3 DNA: TGTGCCAGCAGGAGCGGGACTAGCAAGGGGGAGCTGTTTTTT

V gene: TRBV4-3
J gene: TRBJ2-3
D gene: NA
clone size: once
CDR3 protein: CASSQDQAEPAYF
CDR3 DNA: TGCGCCAGCAGCCAAGATCAGGCCGAACCGGCGTATTTT

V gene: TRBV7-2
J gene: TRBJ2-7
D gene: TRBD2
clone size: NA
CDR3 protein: CASSLAGGSTYEQYF
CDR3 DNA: TGTGCCAGCAGCTTAGCGGGGGGGTCCACCTACGAGCAGTACTTC

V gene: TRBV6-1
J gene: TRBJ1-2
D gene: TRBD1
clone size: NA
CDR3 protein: CASRDRGTRGYTF
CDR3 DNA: TGTGCCAGTAGAGACAGGGGGACCCGTGGCTACACCTTC

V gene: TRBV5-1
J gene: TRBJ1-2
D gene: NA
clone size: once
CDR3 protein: CASSPGDYGYTF
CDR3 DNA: TGCGCCAGTAGCCCGGGAGACTATGGCTACACCTTC

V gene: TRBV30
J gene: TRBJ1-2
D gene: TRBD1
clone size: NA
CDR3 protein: CAWSQGETYTF
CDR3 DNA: TGTGCCTGGAGCCAGGGGGAGACCTACACCTTC

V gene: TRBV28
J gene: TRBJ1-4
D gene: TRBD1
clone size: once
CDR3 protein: CASSLDGDRGEKLFF
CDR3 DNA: TGTGCCAGCAGTTTAGATGGGGACAGGGGAGAAAAACTGTTTTTT

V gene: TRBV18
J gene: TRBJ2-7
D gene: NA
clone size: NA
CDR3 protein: CASSPERGYEQYF
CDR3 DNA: TGTGCCAGCTCACCAGAAAGGGGCTACGAGCAGTACTTC

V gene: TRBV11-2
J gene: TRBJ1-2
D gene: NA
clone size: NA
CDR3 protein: CASSYPATDYGYTF
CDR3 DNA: TGTGCCAGCAGCTACCCCGCCACAGACTATGGCTACACCTTC

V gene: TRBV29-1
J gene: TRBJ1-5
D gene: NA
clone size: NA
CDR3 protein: CSAAQGSQPQHF
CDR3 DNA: TGCAGCGCGGCTCAGGGGAGTCAGCCCCAGCATTTT

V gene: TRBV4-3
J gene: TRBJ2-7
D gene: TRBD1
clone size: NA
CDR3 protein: CASSQDSGGVSYEQYF
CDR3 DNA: TGCGCCAGCAGCCAAGACTCAGGGGGCGTCTCCTACGAGCAGTACTTC

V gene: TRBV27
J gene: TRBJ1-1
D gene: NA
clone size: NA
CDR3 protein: CASRVGTWNTEAFF
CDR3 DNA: TGTGCCAGCAGGGTGGGGACTTGGAACACTGAAGCTTTCTTT

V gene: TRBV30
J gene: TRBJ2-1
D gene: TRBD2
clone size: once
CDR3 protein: CAWSVASGAPSYNEQFF
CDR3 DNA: TGTGCCTGGAGTGTAGCTAGCGGGGCTCCCTCCTACAATGAGCAGTTCTTC

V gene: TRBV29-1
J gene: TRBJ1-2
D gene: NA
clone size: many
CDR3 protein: CSVESSLGNGYTF
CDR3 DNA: TGCAGCGTTGAATCTAGCTTGGGGAATGGCTACACCTTC

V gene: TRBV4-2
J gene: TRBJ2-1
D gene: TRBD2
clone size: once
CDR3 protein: CASSQEVTAGGRGNEQFF
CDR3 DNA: TGTGCCAGCAGCCAAGAAGTGACGGCGGGAGGGAGGGGCAATGAGCAGTTCTTC

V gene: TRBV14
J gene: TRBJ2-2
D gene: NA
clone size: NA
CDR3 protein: CASSPWGVGELFF
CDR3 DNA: TGTGCCAGCAGCCCCTGGGGGGTCGGGGAGCTGTTTTTT

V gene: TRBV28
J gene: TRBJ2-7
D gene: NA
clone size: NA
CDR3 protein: CASGAQRYEQYF
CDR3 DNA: TGTGCCTCAGGGGCCCAGCGTTACGAGCAGTACTTC

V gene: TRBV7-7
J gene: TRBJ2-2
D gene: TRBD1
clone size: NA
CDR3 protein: CASSFRDRERTGELFF
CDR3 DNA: TGTGCTAGCAGCTTCCGGGACAGGGAAAGAACCGGGGAGCTGTTTTTT

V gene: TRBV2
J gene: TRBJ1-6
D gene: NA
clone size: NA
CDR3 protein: CASSVSAPSPLHF
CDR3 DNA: TGTGCCAGCAGTGTTAGTGCACCCTCACCCCTCCACTTT